The 11 T cell receptor beta chains given below trace back to one sample, sequenced in a study of cytomegalovirus exposure and HLA in healthy donors. Vbeta (60) and Jbeta (13) primers were used in the PCR. The repertoire was sequenced with immunoSEQ multiplex PCR; TCRdb's copy has only in-frame clones and lacks some. The sample includes 75,000 to 95,000 clones, approximately 71% seen only once; the top ten take 2.5% to 3%. Material: PBMCs. These receptors came from a man aged 45 to 65 in good health and CMV-seronegative.

This chain joins TRBV6-1 and TRBJ1-4; 9 bases fit TRBD1. With 5 bases clipped from V and 8 bases from J, the junction kept 6 bases outside the gene matches. CDR3 length equals 14 residues. Germline lookup yields CDR1 MNHNS and CDR2 SASEGT. The CDR3 region is CASSPGQGREKLFF. The CDR3 DNA is TGTGCCAGCAGTCCCGGACAGGGGAGGGAAAAACTGTTTTTT.

The rearrangement joins TRBV5-6 to TRBJ1-5; D gene unclear. Germline V gene data show CDR1 as SGHDT and CDR2 as YYEEEE. This CDR3 is built from 15 residues. With 0 bases removed from V and 0 bases from J, the gap between germline ends came to 7 bases. CDR3 sequence reads: CASSLGPNSNQPQHF. The DNA of the CDR3 is TGTGCCAGCAGCTTGGGGCCAAATAGCAATCAGCCCCAGCATTTT.

The V and J genes are TRBV5-1 and TRBJ2-3; 7 bases line up with TRBD2. Germline CDR1 SGHRS, CDR2 YFSETQ. The CDR3 runs to 16 residues. The junction had 12 bases not matched to a gene; V was cut back by 4 bases and J by 4 bases. The DNA of the CDR3 is TGCGCCAGCAGCGTCAGCGGGGTAACGGGCGCAGATACGCAGTATTTT. Translation: CASSVSGVTGADTQYF.

The chain is built from TRBV11-2 and TRBJ1-1; a weak D match, TRBD1 (6 bases). The V end lost 5 bases, the J end lost 4 bases, and 11 bases lay between the germline ends. This CDR3 has 13 amino acids. The germline gives CDR1 SGHAT, CDR2 FQNNGV. In DNA form, the CDR3 reads TGTGCCAGCAGCCCGGCCAGGGGCACTGAAGCTTTCTTT. It is translated as CASSPARGTEAFF.

This clone was picked up many times. This rearrangement joins TRBV7-9 to TRBJ1-5; D remains ambiguous. The germline V gene encodes CDR1 SEHNR and CDR2 FQNEAQ (reference sequence). This CDR3 region has 15 residues. The ends were cut back, 1 base at V and 1 base at J, with 8 bases in the middle. The CDR3 sequence: CASSLGTGSNQPQHF. The CDR3 bases are TGTGCCAGCAGCTTAGGCACGGGGAGCAATCAGCCCCAGCATTTT. Complete variable domain (other parts from reference TRBV7-9 and TRBJ1-5): DTGVSQNPRHKITKRGQNVTFRCDPISEHNRLYWYRQTLGQGPEFLTYFQNEAQLEKSRLLSDRFSAERPKGSFSTLEIQRTEQGDSAMYLCASSLGTGSNQPQHFGDGTRLSIL.

This clone was counted only a few times. V is TRBV18 and J is TRBJ1-5; TRBD1 is a possible D gene (5 bases). CDR1 is KGHSH and CDR2 is LQKENI in the germline V gene. V lost 5 bases, J lost 1 base, and 12 bases lay in between. The length of the CDR3 is 15 residues. This CDR3 reads CASSGGRLSNQPQHF. The CDR3 DNA reads TGTGCCAGCTCAGGGGGGAGGTTGAGCAATCAGCCCCAGCATTTT.

The genes are TRBV18 and TRBJ2-7; 7 bases match TRBD1. Germline CDR1 and CDR2: KGHSH and LQKENI. The V and J ends lost 3 bases and 7 bases, in that order; junction bases with no gene match: 6. The CDR3 sequence is 13 residues long. The CDR3 sequence is CASSPDRVREQYV. As DNA, the CDR3 is TGTGCCAGCTCACCTGACAGGGTTCGAGAGCAGTACGTC.

The chain employs TRBV5-1 and TRBJ2-5, with 7 bases fitting TRBD2. After removal of 4 bases from V and 2 bases from J, the junction contained 2 bases not matched to a gene. This CDR3 is built from 13 residues. Germline V lookup: CDR1 SGHRS, CDR2 YFSETQ. CDR3 bases: TGCGCCAGCAGCACACTAGCGCAAGAGACCCAGTACTTC. Translating it yields CASSTLAQETQYF.

Concerning this clone: The CDR3 ends on some other residue instead of the conserved phenylalanine or tryptophan, so this is likely a read error. The chain couples TRBV6-5 to TRBJ1-4, with a weak D call TRBD1 (6 bases). The germline V gene encodes CDR1 MNHEY and CDR2 SVGAGI. The CDR3 runs to 15 residues. V lost 4 bases to trimming and J lost 5 bases, with 14 bases between them. This CDR3 reads CASSSRQALNEKLFV. In DNA, the CDR3 is TGTGCCAGCAGTTCCCGACAGGCTCTGAATGAAAAACTGTTTGTT.

The chain employs TRBV7-9 and TRBJ1-1; D is ambiguous. Germline CDR1 reads SEHNR; CDR2 reads FQNEAQ (reference sequence). This CDR3 contains 11 residues. V was shortened by 1 base and J by 11 bases, with 8 bases between the two germline ends. This CDR3 is CASSLDIVAFF. DNA of the CDR3: TGTGCCAGCAGCTTAGATATTGTGGCTTTCTTT.

The V call is TRBV4-3, the J call TRBJ2-7, with a tentative D call TRBD1 (5 bases). Germline V gene sequence: CDR1 LGHNA, CDR2 YSLEER. V gave up 0 bases and J gave up 4 bases, with 10 bases separating them. There are 14 residues in the CDR3. This chain's CDR3 is CASSQDRTSYEQYF. CDR3 coding DNA: TGCGCCAGCAGCCAAGACAGGACATCGTACGAGCAGTACTTC.